This paragraph covers one T cell receptor (beta chain) sequence. A second PCR of about 7 to 12 cycles used a sample-barcoded 5' primer and a J-beta primer mix. A single record per CDR3 protein comes from TCRdb applying MiXCR to the 5' RACE reads. Of about a million distinct CDR3 sequences in the sample, just over 50% were seen once. This record comes from a study of blood T cells in healthy people across ages. The CDR3 sequence is 15 residues long. V was clipped by 1 base and J by 0 bases, with 13 bases between them. Germline loops: CDR1 DFQATT, CDR2 SNEGSKA (reference sequence). Source material: blood. The V gene is TRBV20-1, the J gene TRBJ2-7; possibly TRBD1 for D (6 bases). The origin of this receptor is an older woman in good health. CDR3 coding DNA: TGCAGTGCTAGAGGAATTTACAGGGACTCCTACGAGCAGTACTTC. Protein sequence: CSARGIYRDSYEQYF.